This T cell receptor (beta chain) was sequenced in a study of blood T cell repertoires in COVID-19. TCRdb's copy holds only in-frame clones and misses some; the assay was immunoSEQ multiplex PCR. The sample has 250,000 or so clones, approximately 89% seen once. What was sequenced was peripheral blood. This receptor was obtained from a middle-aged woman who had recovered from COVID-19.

DNA for the CDR3: TGTGCCAGTGGCCGCCCGACAGGGGCCGGAAACACCATATATTTT. Amino acids: CASGRPTGAGNTIYF. The V gene is TRBV19, the J gene TRBJ1-3, with 8 bases lining up with TRBD1. The CDR3 covers 15 residues. V gave up 8 bases and J gave up 4 bases; unmatched junction bases: 10. CDR1 is LNHDA, CDR2 SQIVND, per germline (reference sequence).